This T cell receptor beta chain was found in a study of identical twins. Study results and caveats: For cord blood, abundant beta clonotypes had fewer insertions, unlike memory repertoires, which showed none.

Only healthy Caucasians were enrolled as donors. This CDR3 has 17 residues. From germline, CDR1 is SGHRS and CDR2 YFSETQ. With V trimmed by 0 bases and J by 2 bases, 8 bases remained unmatched. Comments on this clonotype: Antigen specificity is unknown.

Template switching, a step in the protocol, added a universal primer site, and cDNA carried unique molecular identifiers. TCRdb ran MiXCR on the 5' RACE reads and lists one entry per CDR3 protein. The data hold 250,000 or so distinct CDR3 sequences, with roughly an eighth observed a single time. The same data also contributed to another study, on yellow fever vaccine responses in identical twins. According to that study: After vaccination, twins' T cell response reportedly seemed partly convergent, partly personalized.

The sequence derives from a woman in her late teens or twenties in good health. The V call is TRBV5-1, the J call TRBJ2-5; 9 bases agree with TRBD2. Material: memory (CD45RO+) T cells sorted from blood. The CDR3 bases are TGCGCCAGCAGCTTGGATCCAGCGGGGGGCTTACAAGAGACCCAGTACTTC. Translation gives CASSLDPAGGLQETQYF.